Presented here are 19 T cell receptor beta chains from one specimen sequenced in a study of cytomegalovirus exposure and HLA in healthy donors. The PCR contained 60 Vbeta and 13 Jbeta primers. Only in-frame clones appear in the TCRdb table, and some are missing; sequencing was by immunoSEQ multiplex PCR. The table records 120,000 to 150,000 clones, 70% to 85% of them present only once. Source material: PBMCs. These receptor sequences come from a woman aged 40 to 55 in good health and CMV-seronegative.

The count of this clone is one. This chain connects TRBV6-5 to TRBJ2-1, with 9 bases aligning to TRBD2. The germline V gene encodes CDR1 MNHEY and CDR2 SVGAGI. V trimming: 0 bases; J trimming: 7 bases; junction bases outside the gene matches: 7. There are 16 residues in the CDR3. The CDR3, as DNA: TGTGCCAGCAGTTACTCGGTCGCGGGAGGGAGTAATGAGCAGTTCTTC. Residues: CASSYSVAGGSNEQFF.

This clone was detected only a few times. The chain joins TRBV5-6 to TRBJ1-3; D is undetermined. CDR3 size: 15 residues. Germline CDR1 and CDR2: SGHDT and YYEEEE. V was clipped by 0 bases and J by 0 bases, with 7 bases between them. Here the CDR3 reads CASSLAASSGNTIYF. The DNA of the CDR3 is TGTGCCAGCAGCTTGGCTGCCAGCTCTGGAAACACCATATATTTT.

In its sample, this clone was seen once. DNA for the CDR3: TGTGCCATCAGTGGCGCTAGCGATAACTACAATGAGCAGTTCTTC. Its translation: CAISGASDNYNEQFF. The rearrangement links TRBV10-3 to TRBJ2-1; TRBD2 might be the D (6 bases). CDR3 length: 15 residues. Trimming stripped 4 bases from V and 3 bases from J, with 13 bases between. Germline V CDR1 and CDR2: ENHRY, SYGVKD.

This clone came up a few times. The chain is built from TRBV7-3 and TRBJ2-6, with no clear D. V gave up 8 bases and J gave up 4 bases, with 9 bases separating them. Germline V lookup: CDR1 SGHTA, CDR2 FQGTGA. This CDR3 is built from 13 residues. CDR3: CASSMAGANVLTF. The CDR3 nucleotides read TGTGCCAGCTCCATGGCCGGGGCCAACGTCCTGACTTTC.

The genes are TRBV5-8 and TRBJ1-3; TRBD1 is a possible D gene (6 bases). This CDR3 contains 14 residues. CDR1 and CDR2 (germline): SGHTS, YDEGEE. Trimming removed 0 bases from V and 5 bases from J, with 9 bases in between. CDR3 DNA: TGTGCCAGCAGCTTGGAGACAGGTCGAAACACCATATATTTT. It codes for CASSLETGRNTIYF.

The V gene is TRBV7-9, the J gene TRBJ2-7, with 7 bases lining up with TRBD1. The CDR3 is 14 residues long. Germline V gene lookup returns CDR1 SEHNR and CDR2 FQNEAQ (reference sequence). V lost 3 bases and J lost 5; bases outside the gene matches: 7. The CDR3 region is CASSFGDSPHEQYF. The CDR3 coding sequence is TGTGCCAGCAGCTTCGGGGACAGCCCCCACGAGCAGTACTTC.

The rearrangement joins TRBV7-2 to TRBJ2-4; 10 bases line up with TRBD1. J gave up 6 bases and V 2 bases, and 4 bases lay outside the gene matches. The germline CDR1 and CDR2 sequences are SGHTA and FQGNSA. CDR3 length: 15 amino acids. The CDR3, as DNA: TGTGCCAGCAGCTTAAGCCGGGACAGGGGAAACATTCAGTACTTC. Protein product: CASSLSRDRGNIQYF.

Worth noting for this clone: The same CDR3 also results from other DNA sequences found in this sample. The CDR3 here is CASSRGQGNTEAFF. The DNA for the CDR3 is TGTGCCAGTAGTAGGGGACAAGGAAACACTGAAGCTTTCTTT. This chain joins TRBV19 and TRBJ1-1, with D maybe TRBD1 (6 bases). The germline gives CDR1 LNHDA, CDR2 SQIVND (reference sequence). With 4 bases removed from V and 2 bases from J, the gap between germline ends came to 11 bases. The CDR3 is 14 amino acids.

This chain joins TRBV7-5 and TRBJ2-7; the table's D call of TRBD2 was not tested on the DNA. TRBV7-5 is designated a pseudogene. This CDR3 spans 17 amino acids. In DNA form, the CDR3 reads TGTGCCAAAAGCTTCTTTAGTTCCCGGACTAGTCGGTACGAGCAGTACTTC. Protein: CAKSFFSSRTSRYEQYF.

The rearrangement links TRBV5-4 to TRBJ2-3; 7 bases map to TRBD2. The CDR3 has 15 residues. Germline loops: CDR1 SGHNT, CDR2 YYREEE (reference sequence). V lost 0 bases and J lost 10; bases outside the gene matches: 11. Here the CDR3 DNA reads TGTGCCAGCAGCTTGGAGAGTGGGGGGGGAGTGGCGCAGTATTTT. This encodes CASSLESGGGVAQYF. Full variable domain (outside the CDR3, taken from reference TRBV5-4 and TRBJ2-3): ETGVTQSPTHLIKTRGQQVTLRCSSQSGHNTVSWYQQALGQGPQFIFQYYREEENGRGNFPPRFSGLQFPNYSSELNVNALELDDSALYLCASSLESGGGVAQYFGPGTRLTVL.

V gene TRBV6-5 combines with J gene TRBJ1-1, with a tentative D call TRBD1 (6 bases). CDR3 length: 11 residues. Trimming pared 7 bases from V and 5 bases from J, leaving 8 bases between. Germline lookup yields CDR1 MNHEY and CDR2 SVGAGI. CDR3 loop: CASNRGTEAFF. DNA of the CDR3: TGTGCCAGCAATAGGGGGACTGAAGCTTTCTTT.

The chain uses TRBV27 and TRBJ2-3, with D perhaps TRBD1 (6 bases). The CDR3 sequence is 12 residues long. Germline V lookup: CDR1 MNHEY, CDR2 SMNVEV (reference sequence). The V end was cut by 5 bases, the J end by 8 bases, with 11 bases between. The CDR3 DNA reads TGTGCCAGCAGTGCGACAGGTCTTACGCAGTATTTT. Translating it yields CASSATGLTQYF.

This clone showed up just a few times. V gene TRBV4-3 combines with J gene TRBJ1-4; D not certain. Germline lookup yields CDR1 LGHNA and CDR2 YSLEER. The CDR3 is 15 residues long. V gave up 3 bases and J gave up 0 bases, with 8 bases separating them. The chain's CDR3 is CASSQITATNEKLFF. The CDR3 DNA reads as TGCGCCAGCAGCCAGATTACTGCAACTAATGAAAAACTGTTTTTT.

This chain joins TRBV28 and TRBJ1-1; TRBD1 is a possible D gene (6 bases). Trimming removed 7 bases from V and 9 bases from J, with 18 bases in between. This CDR3 has 13 amino acids. Germline CDR1 and CDR2: MDHEN and SYDVKM. CDR3 region: CASTLGGRNQAFF. Here the CDR3 DNA reads TGTGCCAGCACGTTGGGGGGGCGGAATCAAGCTTTCTTT.

CDR3 DNA sequence: TGTGCCAGATCCGGGACTAGCGAATCTCGGGCCCCCTACAATGAGCAGTTCTTC. It translates to CARSGTSESRAPYNEQFF. The rearrangement uses TRBV2 and TRBJ2-1; the match to TRBD2 covers 10 bases. CDR3 length equals 18 residues. Per the germline V gene, CDR1 is SNHLY and CDR2 is FYNNEI. The junction had 16 bases not matched to a gene; V was cut back by 9 bases and J by 2 bases.

This sequence joins TRBV9 and TRBJ2-5; D gene uncertain. Between the trimmed V and J ends, which lost 4 bases and 1 base, there was a span of 11 bases. Germline V lookup: CDR1 SGDLS, CDR2 YYNGEE. The CDR3 is 14 amino acids. For the CDR3, the DNA is TGTGCCAGCAGCCCTGGCTGGCTCCAAGAGACCCAGTACTTC. This sequence encodes CASSPGWLQETQYF.

The rearrangement links TRBV6-6 to TRBJ1-5; a possible D gene is TRBD1 (5 bases). CDR1 and CDR2 from the germline V gene are MNHNY and SVGAGI (reference sequence). The CDR3 has 16 residues. The V end was cut by 7 bases, the J end by 4 bases, with 20 bases between. CDR3 nucleotide sequence: TGTGCCAGCAATCGAAAGGGAGGGGCGGAAAATCAGCCCCAGCATTTT. Translating it yields CASNRKGGAENQPQHF.

The rearrangement joins TRBV5-1 to TRBJ2-3; D is possibly TRBD1 (6 bases). Germline V gene sequence: CDR1 SGHRS, CDR2 YFSETQ. CDR3 length: 15 residues. With 4 bases removed from V and 3 bases from J, the gap between germline ends came to 15 bases. As DNA, the CDR3 is TGCGCCAGCAGCGGCTCCAGGGGCCGGACAGATACGCAGTATTTT. This codes for CASSGSRGRTDTQYF.

The chain combines TRBV6-5 with TRBJ1-1; tentative D call: TRBD1 (5 bases). The CDR3 runs 14 residues. The germline CDR1 and CDR2 sequences are MNHEY and SVGAGI. Trimming removed 5 bases at V and 4 bases at J, with 14 bases between. This CDR3 reads CASSGGTPGTEAFF. The CDR3 bases are TGTGCCAGCAGTGGAGGGACCCCGGGCACTGAAGCTTTCTTT.